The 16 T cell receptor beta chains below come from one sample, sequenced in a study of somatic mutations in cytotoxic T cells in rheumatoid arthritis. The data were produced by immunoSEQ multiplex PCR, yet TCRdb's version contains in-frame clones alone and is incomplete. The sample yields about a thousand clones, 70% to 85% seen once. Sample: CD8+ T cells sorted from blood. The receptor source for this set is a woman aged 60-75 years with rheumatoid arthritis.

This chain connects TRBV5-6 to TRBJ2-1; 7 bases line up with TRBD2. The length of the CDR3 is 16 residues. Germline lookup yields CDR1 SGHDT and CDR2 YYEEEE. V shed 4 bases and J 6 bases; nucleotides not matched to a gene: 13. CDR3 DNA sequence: TGTGCCAGCAGCCCTGGGGGGGGGAACGCAGTCAATGAGCAGTTCTTC. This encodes CASSPGGGNAVNEQFF.

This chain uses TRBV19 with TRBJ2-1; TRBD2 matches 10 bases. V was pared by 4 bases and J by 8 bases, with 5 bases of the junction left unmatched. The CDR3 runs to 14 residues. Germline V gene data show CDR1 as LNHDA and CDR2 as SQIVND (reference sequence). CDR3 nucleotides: TGTGCCAGTAGTACAACTAGCGGGGTACATGAGCAGTTCTTC. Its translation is CASSTTSGVHEQFF.

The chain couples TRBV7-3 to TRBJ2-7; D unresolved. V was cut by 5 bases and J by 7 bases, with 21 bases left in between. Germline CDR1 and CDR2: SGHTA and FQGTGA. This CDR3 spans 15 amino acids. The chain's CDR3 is CASSPTGWNPEEQYF. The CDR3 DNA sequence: TGTGCCAGCAGCCCAACCGGATGGAACCCGGAGGAGCAGTACTTC.

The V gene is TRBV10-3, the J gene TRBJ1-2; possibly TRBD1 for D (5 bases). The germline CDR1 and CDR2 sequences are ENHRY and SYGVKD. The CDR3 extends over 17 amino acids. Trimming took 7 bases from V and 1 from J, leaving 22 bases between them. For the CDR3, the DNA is TGTGCCATCAATAACCCGACAGCGGGGGAAAATAACTATGGCTACACCTTC. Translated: CAINNPTAGENNYGYTF.

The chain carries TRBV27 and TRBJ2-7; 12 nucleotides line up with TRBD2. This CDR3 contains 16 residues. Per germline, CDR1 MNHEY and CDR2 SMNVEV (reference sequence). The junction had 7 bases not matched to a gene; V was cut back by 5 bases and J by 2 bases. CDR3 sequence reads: CASSTLLAGGPYEQYF. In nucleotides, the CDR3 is TGTGCCAGCAGTACCTTACTAGCGGGGGGTCCCTACGAGCAGTACTTC.

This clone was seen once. The CDR3 region is CASSVRTGVNYGYTF. The CDR3 DNA reads TGTGCCAGCAGCGTTCGGACAGGCGTCAACTATGGCTACACCTTC. The chain has TRBV7-9 and TRBJ1-2, with 7 nucleotides matching TRBD1. Trimming removed 5 bases from V and 2 bases from J; junction bases left unmatched: 8. This CDR3 spans 15 amino acids. The germline gives CDR1 SEHNR, CDR2 FQNEAQ (reference sequence).

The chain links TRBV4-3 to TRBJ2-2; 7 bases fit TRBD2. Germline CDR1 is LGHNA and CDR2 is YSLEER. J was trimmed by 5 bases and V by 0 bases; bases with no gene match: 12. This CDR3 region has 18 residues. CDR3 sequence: CASSQDRSLAARTGELFF. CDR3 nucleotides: TGCGCCAGCAGCCAAGATCGGTCTCTAGCGGCGAGAACCGGGGAGCTGTTTTTT.

In DNA form, the CDR3 reads TGTGCCAGCAGCTTTGGCGGGAGCTACAATGAGCAGTTCTTC. This codes for CASSFGGSYNEQFF. This chain links TRBV7-9 with TRBJ2-1, with 7 nucleotides matching TRBD2. The CDR3 consists of 14 residues. V trimming: 3 bases; J trimming: 3 bases; junction bases outside the gene matches: 2. CDR1 and CDR2 (germline): SEHNR, FQNEAQ (reference sequence).

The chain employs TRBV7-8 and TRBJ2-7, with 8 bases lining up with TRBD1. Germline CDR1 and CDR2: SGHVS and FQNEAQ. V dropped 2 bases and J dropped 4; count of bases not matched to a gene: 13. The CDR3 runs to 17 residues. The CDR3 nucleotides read TGTGCCAGCAGCTTAAGTTCCAGGGGGCGCCTTGGGTACGAGCAGTACTTC. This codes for CASSLSSRGRLGYEQYF.

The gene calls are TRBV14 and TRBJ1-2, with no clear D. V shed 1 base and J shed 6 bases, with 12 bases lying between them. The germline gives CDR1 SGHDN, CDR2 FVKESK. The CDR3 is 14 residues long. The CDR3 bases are TGTGCCAGCAGCCAAGTAGCCTTTCCAGATGGCTACACCTTC. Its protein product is CASSQVAFPDGYTF.

The CDR3 nucleotides read TGCAGCGTTGAAGATTACAGGGCTGAGGAGACCCAGTACTTC. It specifies CSVEDYRAEETQYF. The rearrangement links TRBV29-1 to TRBJ2-5, with D possibly being TRBD1 (6 bases). The CDR3 is 14 residues long. CDR1 and CDR2 from the germline V gene are SQVTM and ANQGSEA. The V and J ends lost 0 bases and 5 bases respectively, with 13 bases between them.

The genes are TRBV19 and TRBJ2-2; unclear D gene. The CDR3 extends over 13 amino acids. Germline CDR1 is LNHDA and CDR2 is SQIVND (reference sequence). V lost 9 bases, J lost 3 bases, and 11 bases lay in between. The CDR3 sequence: CASLPGYTGELFF. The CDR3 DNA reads TGTGCCAGCTTACCAGGATACACCGGGGAGCTGTTTTTT.

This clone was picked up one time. As DNA, the CDR3 is TGTGCCAGTAGTATCTATGGGGGGACCTACGAGCAGTACTTC. Translation: CASSIYGGTYEQYF. This chain connects TRBV19 to TRBJ2-7; perhaps TRBD2 as D (6 bases). From germline, CDR1 is LNHDA and CDR2 SQIVND (reference sequence). V dropped 3 bases and J dropped 2 bases, with 11 bases sitting between them. CDR3 length: 14 residues. The variable domain in full, completed from reference TRBV19 and TRBJ2-7, reads DGGITQSPKYLFRKEGQNVTLSCEQNLNHDAMYWYRQDPGQGLRLIYYSQIVNDFQKGDIAEGYSVSREKKESFPLTVTSAQKNPTAFYLCASSIYGGTYEQYFGPGTRLTVT.

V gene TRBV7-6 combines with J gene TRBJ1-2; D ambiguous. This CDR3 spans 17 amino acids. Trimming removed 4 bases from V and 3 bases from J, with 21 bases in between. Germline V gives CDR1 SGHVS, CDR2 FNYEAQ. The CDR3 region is CASSSYLGPSEDYGYTF. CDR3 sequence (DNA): TGTGCCAGCAGCTCGTACTTGGGTCCCAGCGAGGACTATGGCTACACCTTC.

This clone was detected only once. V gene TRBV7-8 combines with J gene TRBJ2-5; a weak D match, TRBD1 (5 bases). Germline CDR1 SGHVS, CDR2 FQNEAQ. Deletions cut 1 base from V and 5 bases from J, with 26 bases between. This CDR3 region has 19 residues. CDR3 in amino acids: CASSLDRSHFSGARETQYF. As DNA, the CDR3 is TGTGCCAGCAGCTTAGACAGGAGCCATTTTTCGGGCGCTAGGGAGACCCAGTACTTC.

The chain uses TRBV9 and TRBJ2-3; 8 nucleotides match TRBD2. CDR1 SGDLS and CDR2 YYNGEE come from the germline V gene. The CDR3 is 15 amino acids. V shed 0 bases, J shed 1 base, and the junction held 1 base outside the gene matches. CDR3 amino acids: CASSVAAGGTDTQYF. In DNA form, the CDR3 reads TGTGCCAGCAGCGTAGCAGCGGGAGGCACAGATACGCAGTATTTT.